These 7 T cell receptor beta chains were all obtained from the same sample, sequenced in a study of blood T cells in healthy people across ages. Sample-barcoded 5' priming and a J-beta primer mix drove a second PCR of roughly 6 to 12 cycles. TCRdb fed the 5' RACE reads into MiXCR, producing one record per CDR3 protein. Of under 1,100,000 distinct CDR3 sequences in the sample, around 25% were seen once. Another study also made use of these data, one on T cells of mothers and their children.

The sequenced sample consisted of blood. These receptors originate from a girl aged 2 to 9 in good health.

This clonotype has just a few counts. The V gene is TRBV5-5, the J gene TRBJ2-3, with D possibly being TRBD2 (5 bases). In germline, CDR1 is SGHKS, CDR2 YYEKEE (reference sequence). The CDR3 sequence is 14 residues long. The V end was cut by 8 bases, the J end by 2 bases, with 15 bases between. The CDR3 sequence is CASVGVNYTDTQYF. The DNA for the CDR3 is TGTGCCAGTGTGGGAGTAAATTACACAGATACGCAGTATTTT.

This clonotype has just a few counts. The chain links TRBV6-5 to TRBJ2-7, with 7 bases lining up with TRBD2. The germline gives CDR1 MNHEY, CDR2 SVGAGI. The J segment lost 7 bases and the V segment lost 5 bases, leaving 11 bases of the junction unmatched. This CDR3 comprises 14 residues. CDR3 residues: CASSLGAGVGEQYF. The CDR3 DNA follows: TGTGCCAGCAGTCTAGGGGCGGGGGTTGGGGAGCAGTACTTC.

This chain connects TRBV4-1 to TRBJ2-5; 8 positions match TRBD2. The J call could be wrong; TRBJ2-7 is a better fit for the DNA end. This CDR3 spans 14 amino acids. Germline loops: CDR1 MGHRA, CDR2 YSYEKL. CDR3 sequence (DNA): TGCGCCAGCAGCCAAACGGGAGGGCGGAACGAGCAGTACTTC. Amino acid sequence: CASSQTGGRNEQYF.

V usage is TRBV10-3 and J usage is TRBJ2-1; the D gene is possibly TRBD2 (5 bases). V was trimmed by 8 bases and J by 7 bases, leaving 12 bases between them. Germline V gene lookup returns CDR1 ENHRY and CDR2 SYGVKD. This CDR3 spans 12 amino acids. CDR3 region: CAIYSGGNEQFF. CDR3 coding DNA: TGTGCCATCTACAGCGGTGGTAATGAGCAGTTCTTC.

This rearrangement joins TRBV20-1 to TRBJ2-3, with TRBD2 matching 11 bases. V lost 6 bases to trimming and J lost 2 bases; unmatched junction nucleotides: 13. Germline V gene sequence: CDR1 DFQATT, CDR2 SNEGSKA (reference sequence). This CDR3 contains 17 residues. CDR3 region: CSAQPGLADYLTDTQYF. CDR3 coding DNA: TGCAGTGCGCAGCCGGGACTAGCGGATTATCTCACAGATACGCAGTATTTT.

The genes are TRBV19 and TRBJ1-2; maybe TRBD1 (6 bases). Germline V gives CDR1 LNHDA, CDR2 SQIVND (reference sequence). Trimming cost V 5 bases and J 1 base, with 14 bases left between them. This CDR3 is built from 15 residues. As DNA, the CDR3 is TGTGCCAGTAGTTTATCGGGACACTATAACTATGGCTACACCTTC. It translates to CASSLSGHYNYGYTF.

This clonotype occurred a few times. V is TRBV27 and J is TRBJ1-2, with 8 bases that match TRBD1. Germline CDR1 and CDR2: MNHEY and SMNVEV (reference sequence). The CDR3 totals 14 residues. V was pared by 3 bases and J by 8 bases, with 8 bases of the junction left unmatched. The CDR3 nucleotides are TGTGCCAGCAGTTTGACAGGGGCGGGGGAAGGCTACACCTTC. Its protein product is CASSLTGAGEGYTF.